These 28 T cell receptor beta chains came from one sample sequenced in a study of CD8 T cells in Susac syndrome. The RNA input was 0.5 to 1 ug, and it was reverse transcribed with random hexamers. TCRdb itself ran the immunoSEQ multiplex PCR reads through MiXCR, one entry per CDR3 protein. The sample carries 110,000 or so distinct CDR3 sequences, 85% to 95% recorded once. Material for sequencing was CD4+ T cells from PBMCs. All receptors derive from a human donor with multiple sclerosis.

This clonotype was found a few times. The chain uses TRBV7-3 and TRBJ2-5; D not certain. V shed 1 base and J shed 4 bases, with 7 bases lying between them. The CDR3 consists of 13 residues. Looked up from germline, CDR1 is SGHTA and CDR2 is FQGTGA. CDR3 region: CASSLNPVETQYF. As DNA, the CDR3 is TGTGCCAGCAGCTTAAATCCCGTAGAGACCCAGTACTTC.

This clonotype was counted only a few times. This chain joins TRBV15 and TRBJ1-1; no firm D call. The ends were cut back, 0 bases at V and 2 bases at J, with 10 bases in the middle. Germline-derived CDR1 and CDR2 are LNHNV and YYDKDF (reference sequence). This CDR3 is built from 15 residues. The CDR3 protein is CATSRDPTGNTEAFF. Written as DNA, the CDR3 is TGTGCCACCAGCAGAGATCCCACCGGAAACACTGAAGCTTTCTTT.

This sequence joins TRBV12-3 or TRBV12-4 and TRBJ1-5, with a weak D call TRBD1 (6 bases). This CDR3 is 13 amino acids long. The germline V and J ends were trimmed by 6 bases and 6 bases, with 12 bases remaining between them. The CDR3 sequence is CASSSGQIQPQHF. The DNA of the CDR3 is TGTGCCAGCAGCTCCGGACAGATTCAGCCCCAGCATTTT.

The rearrangement uses TRBV6-5 and TRBJ1-1; no firm D call. The CDR3 contains 13 residues. Germline V gene sequence: CDR1 MNHEY, CDR2 SVGAGI. V was pared by 6 bases and J by 3 bases, with 11 bases between. CDR3 coding DNA: TGTGCCAGCAGCCCCACTTACTACACTGAAGCTTTCTTT. Its protein is CASSPTYYTEAFF.

V is TRBV12-3 or TRBV12-4 and J is TRBJ1-4; the D is unclear. V gave up 5 bases and J gave up 0 bases, with 10 bases separating them. The CDR3 length is 15 residues. CDR3 bases: TGTGCCAGCAGTCCGAATATTGCAACTAATGAAAAACTGTTTTTT. Translation gives CASSPNIATNEKLFF.

The rearrangement joins TRBV30 to TRBJ1-2; unclear D gene. From germline, CDR1 is GTSNPN and CDR2 SVGIG (reference sequence). The CDR3 is 13 amino acids. The ends were cut back, 6 bases at V and 4 bases at J, with 15 bases in the middle. The CDR3 sequence is CACPRLPPYGYTF. The DNA of the CDR3 is TGTGCCTGCCCTCGGCTTCCCCCCTATGGCTACACCTTC.

J is TRBJ1-1 and V is TRBV18; D call uncertain. The V and J ends lost 3 bases and 5 bases respectively, with 10 bases between them. CDR1 is KGHSH, CDR2 LQKENI, per germline. The CDR3 is 13 residues long. For the CDR3, the DNA is TGTGCCAGCTCACCCACTCTGGGGACTGAAGCTTTCTTT. Amino acids: CASSPTLGTEAFF.

This clonotype was recorded once. The V gene is TRBV6-5, the J gene TRBJ1-1; 7 bases line up with TRBD1. The CDR3 runs 13 residues. Trimming removed 2 bases from V and 8 bases from J; junction bases left unmatched: 5. Germline CDR1 and CDR2: MNHEY and SVGAGI. CDR3 in DNA: TGTGCCAGCAGTTACAGAGGACAGGCCGAAGCTTTCTTT. Translating it yields CASSYRGQAEAFF.

The CDR3: CAWSPGQTPNYGYTF. CDR3 in DNA: TGTGCCTGGAGTCCAGGACAGACTCCTAACTATGGCTACACCTTC. The rearrangement links TRBV30 to TRBJ1-2, with D perhaps matching TRBD1 (6 bases). The CDR3 runs to 15 residues. In germline, CDR1 is GTSNPN, CDR2 SVGIG (reference sequence). V lost 2 bases and J lost 0, with 13 bases in between.

The chain joins TRBV6-5 to TRBJ2-7, with no clear D. The CDR3 runs 13 residues. Trimming took off 1 base at V and 8 bases at J, with 12 bases between the two ends. CDR1 and CDR2 (germline): MNHEY, SVGAGI. CDR3 loop: CASSYFGQWQQYF. The CDR3 DNA follows: TGTGCCAGCAGTTACTTCGGCCAATGGCAGCAGTACTTC.

This chain links TRBV29-1 with TRBJ1-2, with 7 bases fitting TRBD1. The J segment lost 2 bases and the V segment lost 6 bases, leaving 6 bases of the junction unmatched. The CDR3 has 13 residues. Looked up from germline, CDR1 is SQVTM and CDR2 is ANQGSEA. The CDR3 loop is CSVDRTGNYGYTF. DNA for the CDR3: TGCAGCGTAGATAGGACAGGCAACTATGGCTACACCTTC.

V and J are TRBV19 and TRBJ2-6; TRBD1 aligns across 8 bases. In germline, CDR1 is LNHDA, CDR2 SQIVND (reference sequence). The CDR3 extends over 19 amino acids. J lost 1 base, V lost 6 bases, and 14 bases had no gene match. CDR3 sequence: CASRRTPGQVSSGANVLTF. The CDR3 region has the DNA TGTGCCAGTAGGCGTACACCGGGACAGGTTTCATCTGGGGCCAACGTCCTGACTTTC. Full variable domain (outside the CDR3, taken from reference TRBV19 and TRBJ2-6): DGGITQSPKYLFRKEGQNVTLSCEQNLNHDAMYWYRQDPGQGLRLIYYSQIVNDFQKGDIAEGYSVSREKKESFPLTVTSAQKNPTAFYLCASRRTPGQVSSGANVLTFGAGSRLTVL.

The chain has TRBV5-6 and TRBJ2-1, with TRBD2 matching over 11 bases. This CDR3 comprises 19 residues. Germline V gene sequence: CDR1 SGHDT, CDR2 YYEEEE. V lost 1 base to trimming and J lost 0 bases; unmatched junction nucleotides: 9. The CDR3 region has the DNA TGTGCCAGCAGCTTGTGGGGACTAGCGGCGCTCCACTCCTACAATGAGCAGTTCTTC. Its protein is CASSLWGLAALHSYNEQFF.

This chain links TRBV29-1 with TRBJ2-1; D gene ambiguous. Per the germline V gene, CDR1 is SQVTM and CDR2 is ANQGSEA. This CDR3 comprises 13 residues. Trimming took off 3 bases at V and 9 bases at J, with 15 bases between the two ends. In nucleotides, the CDR3 is TGCAGCGTTGATAGGGCAGTCGGCCGTGAGCAGTTCTTC. This translates into CSVDRAVGREQFF.

The chain links TRBV20-1 to TRBJ2-7; 9 bases fit TRBD1. The germline V gene has CDR1 DFQATT and CDR2 SNEGSKA (reference sequence). V dropped 5 bases and J dropped 3; count of bases not matched to a gene: 8. The CDR3 has 14 residues. The CDR3, as DNA: TGCAGTGCTCTACAGGGGGCGGGCGTCTACGAGCAGTACTTC. It is translated as CSALQGAGVYEQYF.

The V and J genes are TRBV7-9 and TRBJ2-1; D unresolved. The CDR3 sequence is 14 residues long. V was clipped by 0 bases and J by 7 bases, with 10 bases between them. CDR1 and CDR2 (germline): SEHNR, FQNEAQ (reference sequence). CDR3 sequence: CASSLAALLNEQFF. The CDR3 DNA is TGTGCCAGCAGCTTAGCGGCGTTACTGAATGAGCAGTTCTTC.

This clonotype was recorded a few times. The rearrangement uses TRBV23-1 and TRBJ1-1; 7 nucleotides match TRBD1. TRBV23-1 is an ORF for which the function is uncertain. CDR3 length equals 14 residues. With 7 bases clipped from V and 0 bases from J, the junction kept 5 bases outside the gene matches. The CDR3 DNA is TGCGCCAGCAATTCAGGGGGAGTGAACACTGAAGCTTTCTTT. This translates into CASNSGGVNTEAFF.

Only one count was recorded for this clonotype. The J gene is TRBJ2-2, the V gene TRBV4-1; weak D call: TRBD2 (5 bases). Trimming removed 1 base at V and 1 base at J, with 13 bases between. The CDR3 has 17 amino acids. CDR1 and CDR2 from the germline V gene are MGHRA and YSYEKL. The CDR3: CASSQGGGGQNTGELFF. The CDR3 nucleotides read TGCGCCAGCAGCCAAGGAGGCGGAGGCCAGAACACCGGGGAGCTGTTTTTT.

The rearrangement uses TRBV7-9 and TRBJ1-1; 7 nucleotides align to TRBD1. Germline CDR1 reads SEHNR; CDR2 reads FQNEAQ (reference sequence). This CDR3 has 15 residues. Trimming took 5 bases from V and 0 from J; bases not matched to a gene: 6. The CDR3 DNA reads as TGTGCCAGCAGCGCTCAGGGGACAGTGAACACTGAAGCTTTCTTT. This translates into CASSAQGTVNTEAFF.

The genes are TRBV3-1 and TRBJ1-2; TRBD1 aligns across 10 bases. With V trimmed by 2 bases and J by 6 bases, 3 bases remained unmatched. Germline CDR1 LGHDT, CDR2 YNNKEL (reference sequence). This CDR3 comprises 14 residues. CDR3 residues: CASSQWTGGDGYTF. In DNA, the CDR3 is TGTGCCAGCAGCCAATGGACAGGGGGAGATGGCTACACCTTC.

This clonotype came up once. This sequence joins TRBV20-1 and TRBJ1-1, with 10 positions matching TRBD1. The CDR3 is made up of 14 amino acids. CDR1 DFQATT and CDR2 SNEGSKA come from the germline V gene (reference sequence). V was pared by 3 bases and J by 4 bases, with 5 bases of the junction left unmatched. CDR3 DNA: TGCAGTGCTAGTAAAGGGACAGGGGTCACTGAAGCTTTCTTT. Translating gives CSASKGTGVTEAFF.

The V call is TRBV9, the J call TRBJ2-3; D remains ambiguous. The length of the CDR3 is 13 residues. Trimming removed 3 bases from V and 2 bases from J, with 7 bases in between. The germline V gene encodes CDR1 SGDLS and CDR2 YYNGEE. The CDR3 reads CASSGYNTDTQYF. In DNA, the CDR3 is TGTGCCAGCAGCGGCTATAACACAGATACGCAGTATTTT.

This clonotype was counted a few times. The chain couples TRBV5-4 to TRBJ2-7, with no clear D. V was cut by 0 bases and J by 3 bases, with 7 bases left in between. This CDR3 contains 13 residues. The V gene's germline CDR1 is SGHNT and CDR2 YYREEE (reference sequence). The CDR3 DNA follows: TGTGCCAGCAGCTTGGAAGGTAGCTACGAGCAGTACTTC. Encoded protein: CASSLEGSYEQYF.

The table lists this clonotype with a count of one. This chain links TRBV5-1 with TRBJ2-7; no reliable D call. Germline V gene data show CDR1 as SGHRS and CDR2 as YFSETQ. This CDR3 has 13 residues. V lost 0 bases, J lost 7 bases, and 11 bases lay in between. DNA for the CDR3: TGCGCCAGCAGCTTGGGCACTACCCCAGAGCAGTACTTC. This translates into CASSLGTTPEQYF. Complete variable domain (other parts from reference TRBV5-1 and TRBJ2-7): KAGVTQTPRYLIKTRGQQVTLSCSPISGHRSVSWYQQTPGQGLQFLFEYFSETQRNKGNFPGRFSGRQFSNSRSEMNVSTLELGDSALYLCASSLGTTPEQYFGPGTRLTVT.

The rearrangement uses TRBV9 and TRBJ2-7, with D uncertain. The germline V gene encodes CDR1 SGDLS and CDR2 YYNGEE. V dropped 4 bases and J dropped 1 base, with 6 bases sitting between them. The CDR3 covers 12 residues. The CDR3 loop reads CASSPRSYEQYF. DNA for the CDR3: TGTGCCAGCAGCCCCCGGTCCTACGAGCAGTACTTC.

The rearrangement uses TRBV5-4 and TRBJ2-1; either TRBD1 or TRBD2 may fit D (5 bases each). Trimming removed 0 bases from V and 2 bases from J, with 9 bases in between. The germline CDR1 and CDR2 sequences are SGHNT and YYREEE (reference sequence). The CDR3 covers 15 residues. The CDR3 is CASSLGDVTYNEQFF. Here the CDR3 DNA reads TGTGCCAGCAGCTTGGGGGACGTCACCTACAATGAGCAGTTCTTC.

The chain recombines TRBV6-5 with TRBJ1-1, with a weak D call TRBD1 (5 bases). The CDR3 consists of 13 residues. Germline CDR1 MNHEY, CDR2 SVGAGI. The ends were cut back, 2 bases at V and 6 bases at J, with 10 bases in the middle. The CDR3 loop reads CASSYRRDAEAFF. The CDR3 region has the DNA TGTGCCAGCAGTTACCGGCGGGACGCTGAAGCTTTCTTT.

J is TRBJ2-2 and V is TRBV3-1; TRBD2 matches at 12 bases. Trimming took 4 bases from V and 0 from J; bases not matched to a gene: 6. The CDR3 is 18 amino acids. Germline CDR1 reads LGHDT; CDR2 reads YNNKEL (reference sequence). CDR3 in amino acids: CASSRILAGGPNTGELFF. CDR3 nucleotides: TGTGCCAGCAGCCGGATACTAGCGGGGGGTCCGAACACCGGGGAGCTGTTTTTT.